This T cell receptor (beta chain) comes out of a study of a mutant IDH1 vaccine in newly diagnosed glioma. Study at large: Eight vaccine injections were given to patients in weeks 1, 3, 5, 7, 11, 15, 19 and 23. Treated patients were roughly 62% male, approximately 38% female, mean age 40.4 years. Following radiotherapy alone, or alongside temozolomide cycles, vaccination was started after an interval of 4-6 weeks.

CDR1 SNHLY and CDR2 FYNNEI come from the germline V gene. CDR3 size: 13 residues. V gave up 6 bases and J gave up 2 bases, with 10 bases separating them. Time point: week 11, during vaccination. Each vaccine dose was 300 ug of mutant IDH1 20-mer peptide, with topical imiquimod. Astrocytomas found in donors were new, WHO grade 3 or 4, IDH1-mutant and ATRX-lost. Generated by immunoSEQ multiplex PCR, the TCRdb table keeps only in-frame clones and is missing some. The repertoire holds around 33,000 clones, with around 91% as singletons. Of note for this clone: The antigen remains undetermined.

The specimen was PBMCs, collected from a glioma patient whose treatment included an IDH1 peptide vaccine. This sequence was found in a man aged 18 to 29 with glioma. The chain carries TRBV2 and TRBJ1-1; D not resolved. CDR3 DNA: TGTGCCAGCAGCTCGCCGATAAACACTGAAGCTTTCTTT. This sequence encodes CASSSPINTEAFF.